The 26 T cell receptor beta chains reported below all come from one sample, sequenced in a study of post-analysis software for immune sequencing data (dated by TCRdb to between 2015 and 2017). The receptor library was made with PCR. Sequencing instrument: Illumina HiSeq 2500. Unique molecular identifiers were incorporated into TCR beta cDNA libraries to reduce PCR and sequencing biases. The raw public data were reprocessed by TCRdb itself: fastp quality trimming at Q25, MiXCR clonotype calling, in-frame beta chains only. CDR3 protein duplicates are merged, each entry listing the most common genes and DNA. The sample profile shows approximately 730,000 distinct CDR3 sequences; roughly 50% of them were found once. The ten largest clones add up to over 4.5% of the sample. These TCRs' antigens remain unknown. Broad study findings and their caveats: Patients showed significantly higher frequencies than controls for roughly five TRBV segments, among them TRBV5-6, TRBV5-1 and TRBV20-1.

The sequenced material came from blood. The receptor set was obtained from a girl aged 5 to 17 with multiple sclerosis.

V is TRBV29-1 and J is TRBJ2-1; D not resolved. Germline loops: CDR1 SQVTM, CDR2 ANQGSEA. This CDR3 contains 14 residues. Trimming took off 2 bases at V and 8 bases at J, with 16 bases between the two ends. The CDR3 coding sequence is TGCAGCGTTGAAAGACCGGGCTCCCCAGATGAGCAGTTCTTC. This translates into CSVERPGSPDEQFF.

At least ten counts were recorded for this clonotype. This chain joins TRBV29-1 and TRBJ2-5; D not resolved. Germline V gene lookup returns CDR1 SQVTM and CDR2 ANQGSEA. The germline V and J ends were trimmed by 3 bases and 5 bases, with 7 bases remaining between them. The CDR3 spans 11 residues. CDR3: CSVDPGETQYF. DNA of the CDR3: TGCAGCGTTGACCCCGGGGAGACCCAGTACTTC.

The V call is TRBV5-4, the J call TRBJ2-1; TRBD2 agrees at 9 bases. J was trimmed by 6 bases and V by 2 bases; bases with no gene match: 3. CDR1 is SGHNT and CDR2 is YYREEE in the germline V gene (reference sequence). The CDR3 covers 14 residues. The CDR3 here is CASSFLAGSNEQFF. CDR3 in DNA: TGTGCCAGCAGCTTTCTAGCGGGAAGCAATGAGCAGTTCTTC.

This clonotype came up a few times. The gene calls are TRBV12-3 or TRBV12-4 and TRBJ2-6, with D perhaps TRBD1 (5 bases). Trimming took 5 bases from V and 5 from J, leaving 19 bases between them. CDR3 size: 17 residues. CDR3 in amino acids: CASSTGMLTLRANVLTF. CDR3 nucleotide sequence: TGTGCCAGCAGTACAGGAATGCTGACTTTGAGGGCCAACGTCCTGACTTTC.

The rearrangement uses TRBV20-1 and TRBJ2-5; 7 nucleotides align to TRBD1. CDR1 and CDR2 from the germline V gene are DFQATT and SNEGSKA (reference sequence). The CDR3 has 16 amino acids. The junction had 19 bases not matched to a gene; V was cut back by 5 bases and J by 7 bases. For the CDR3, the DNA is TGCAGTGCTGAGACAGGGACCTCCTCGTACCAACGGACCCAGTACTTC. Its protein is CSAETGTSSYQRTQYF.

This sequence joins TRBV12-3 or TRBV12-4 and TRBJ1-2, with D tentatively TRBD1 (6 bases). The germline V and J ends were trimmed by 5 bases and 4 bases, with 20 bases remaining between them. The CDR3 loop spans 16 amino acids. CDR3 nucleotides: TGTGCCAGCAGTCCGACTCCTGGACAGTCCGGCTATGGCTACACCTTC. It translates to CASSPTPGQSGYGYTF.

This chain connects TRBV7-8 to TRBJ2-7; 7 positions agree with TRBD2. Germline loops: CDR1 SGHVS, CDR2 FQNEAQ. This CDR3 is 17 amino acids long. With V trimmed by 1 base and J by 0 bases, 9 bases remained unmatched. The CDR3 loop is CASSLGSGAGTSYEQYF. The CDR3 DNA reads TGTGCCAGCAGCTTAGGGTCGGGAGCGGGGACCTCCTACGAGCAGTACTTC.

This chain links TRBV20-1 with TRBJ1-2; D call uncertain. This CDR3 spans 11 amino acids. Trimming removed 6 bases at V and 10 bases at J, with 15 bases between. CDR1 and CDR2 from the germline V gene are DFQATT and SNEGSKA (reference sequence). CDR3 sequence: CSAQSTTDYTF. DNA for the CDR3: TGCAGTGCCCAGTCTACGACCGACTACACCTTC.

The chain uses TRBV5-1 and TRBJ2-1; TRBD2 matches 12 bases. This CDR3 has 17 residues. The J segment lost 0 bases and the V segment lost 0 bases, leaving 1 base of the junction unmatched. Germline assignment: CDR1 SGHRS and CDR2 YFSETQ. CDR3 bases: TGCGCCAGCAGCTTGGGGGGACTAGCGGGCTCCTACAATGAGCAGTTCTTC. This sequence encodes CASSLGGLAGSYNEQFF.

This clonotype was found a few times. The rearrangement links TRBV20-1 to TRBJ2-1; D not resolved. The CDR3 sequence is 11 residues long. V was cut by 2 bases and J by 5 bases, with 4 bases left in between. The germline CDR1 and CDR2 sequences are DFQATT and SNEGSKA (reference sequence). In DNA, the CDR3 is TGCAGTGCTAGATTCGACAATGAGCAGTTCTTC. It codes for CSARFDNEQFF.

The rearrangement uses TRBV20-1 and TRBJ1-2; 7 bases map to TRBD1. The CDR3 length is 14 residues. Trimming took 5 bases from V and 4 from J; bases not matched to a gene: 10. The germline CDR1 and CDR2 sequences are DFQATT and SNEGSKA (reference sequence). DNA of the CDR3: TGCAGTGCTCCTGAGACAGGGACATTCTATGGCTACACCTTC. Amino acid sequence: CSAPETGTFYGYTF.

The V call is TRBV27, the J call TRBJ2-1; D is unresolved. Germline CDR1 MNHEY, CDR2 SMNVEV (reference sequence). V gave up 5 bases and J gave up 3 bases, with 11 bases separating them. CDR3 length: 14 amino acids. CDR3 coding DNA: TGTGCCAGCAGTAGGCAGCTTGACTACAATGAGCAGTTCTTC. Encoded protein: CASSRQLDYNEQFF.

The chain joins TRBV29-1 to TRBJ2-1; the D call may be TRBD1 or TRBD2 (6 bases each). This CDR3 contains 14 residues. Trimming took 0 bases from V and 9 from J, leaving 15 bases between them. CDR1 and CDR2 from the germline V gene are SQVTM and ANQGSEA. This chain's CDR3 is CSVEEAGEGGEQFF. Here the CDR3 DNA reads TGCAGCGTTGAAGAAGCGGGCGAGGGGGGTGAGCAGTTCTTC.

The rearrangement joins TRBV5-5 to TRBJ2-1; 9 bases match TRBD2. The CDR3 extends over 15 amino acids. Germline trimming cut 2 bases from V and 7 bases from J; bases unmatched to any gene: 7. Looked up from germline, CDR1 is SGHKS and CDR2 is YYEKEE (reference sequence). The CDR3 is CASSLWAGGKNEQFF. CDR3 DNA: TGTGCCAGCAGCTTATGGGCGGGAGGGAAAAATGAGCAGTTCTTC. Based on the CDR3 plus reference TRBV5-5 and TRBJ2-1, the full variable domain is DAGVTQSPTHLIKTRGQQVTLRCSPISGHKSVSWYQQVLGQGPQFIFQYYEKEERGRGNFPDRFSARQFPNYSSELNVNALLLGDSALYLCASSLWAGGKNEQFFGPGTRLTVL.

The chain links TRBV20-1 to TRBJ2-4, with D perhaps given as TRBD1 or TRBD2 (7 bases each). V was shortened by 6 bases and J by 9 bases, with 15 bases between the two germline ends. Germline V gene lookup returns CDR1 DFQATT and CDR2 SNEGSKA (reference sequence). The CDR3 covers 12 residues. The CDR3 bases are TGCAGTGCGAGCGGGACAGCAATCATTCAGTACTTC. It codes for CSASGTAIIQYF.

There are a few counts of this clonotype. The CDR3: CASSHRRGYTF. CDR3 in DNA: TGTGCCAGCAGTCACCGCAGGGGTTACACCTTC. This chain uses TRBV28 with TRBJ1-2; tentatively, D is TRBD1 (6 bases). Trimming removed 5 bases from V and 11 bases from J, with 12 bases in between. The CDR3 sequence is 11 residues long. Per the germline V gene, CDR1 is MDHEN and CDR2 is SYDVKM.

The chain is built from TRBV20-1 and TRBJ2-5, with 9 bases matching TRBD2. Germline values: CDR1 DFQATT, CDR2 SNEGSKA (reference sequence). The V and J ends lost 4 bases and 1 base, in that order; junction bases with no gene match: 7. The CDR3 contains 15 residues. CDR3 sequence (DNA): TGCAGTGCTACCCCTCTAGCGGGGACCCAAGAGACCCAGTACTTC. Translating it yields CSATPLAGTQETQYF.

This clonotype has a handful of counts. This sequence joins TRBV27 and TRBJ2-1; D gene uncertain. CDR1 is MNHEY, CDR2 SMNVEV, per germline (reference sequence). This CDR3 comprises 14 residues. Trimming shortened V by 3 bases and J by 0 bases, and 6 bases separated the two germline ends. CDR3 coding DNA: TGTGCCAGCAGTTTCGTGAGCTCCTACAATGAGCAGTTCTTC. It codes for CASSFVSSYNEQFF.

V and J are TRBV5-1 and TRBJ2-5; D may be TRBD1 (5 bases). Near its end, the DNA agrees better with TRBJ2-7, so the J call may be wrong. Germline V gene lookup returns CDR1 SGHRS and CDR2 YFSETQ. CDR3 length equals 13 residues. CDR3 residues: CASSLEGNNEQYF. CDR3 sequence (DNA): TGCGCCAGCAGCTTGGAGGGGAACAACGAGCAGTACTTC.

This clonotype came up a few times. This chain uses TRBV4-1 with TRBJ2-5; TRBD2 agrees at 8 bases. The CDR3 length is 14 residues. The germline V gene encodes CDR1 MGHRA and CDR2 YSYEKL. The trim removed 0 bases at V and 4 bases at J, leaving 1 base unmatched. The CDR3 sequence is CASSQEGTRETQYF. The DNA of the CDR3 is TGCGCCAGCAGCCAAGAGGGGACTAGAGAGACCCAGTACTTC.

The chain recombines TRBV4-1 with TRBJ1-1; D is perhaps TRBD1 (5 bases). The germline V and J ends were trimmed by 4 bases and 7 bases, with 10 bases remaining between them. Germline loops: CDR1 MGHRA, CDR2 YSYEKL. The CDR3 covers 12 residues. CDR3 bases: TGCGCCAGCAGCCCCTCGGGGGATGAAGCTTTCTTT. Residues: CASSPSGDEAFF.

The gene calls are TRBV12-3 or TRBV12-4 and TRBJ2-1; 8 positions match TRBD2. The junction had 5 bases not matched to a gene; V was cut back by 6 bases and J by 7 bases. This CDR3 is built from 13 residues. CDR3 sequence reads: CASSPGLVNEQFF. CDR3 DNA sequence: TGTGCCAGCAGCCCGGGACTAGTTAATGAGCAGTTCTTC.

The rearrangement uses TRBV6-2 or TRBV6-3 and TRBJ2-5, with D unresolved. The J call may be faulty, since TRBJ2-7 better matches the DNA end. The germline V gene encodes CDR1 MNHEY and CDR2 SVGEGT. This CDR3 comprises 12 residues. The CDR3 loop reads CASGSTSYEQYF. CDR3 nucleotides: TGTGCCAGCGGCAGCACGTCCTACGAGCAGTACTTC.

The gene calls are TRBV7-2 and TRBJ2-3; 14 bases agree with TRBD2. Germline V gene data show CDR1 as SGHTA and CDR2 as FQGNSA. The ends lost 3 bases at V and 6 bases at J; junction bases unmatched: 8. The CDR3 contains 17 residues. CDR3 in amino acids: CASSFPRTSGRRDTQYF. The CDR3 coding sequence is TGTGCCAGCAGCTTCCCCAGGACTAGCGGGAGGCGCGATACGCAGTATTTT.

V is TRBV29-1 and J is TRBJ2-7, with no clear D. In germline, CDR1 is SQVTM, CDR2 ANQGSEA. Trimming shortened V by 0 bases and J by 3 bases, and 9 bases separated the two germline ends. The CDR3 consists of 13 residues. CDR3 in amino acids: CSVEDIENYEQYF. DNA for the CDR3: TGCAGCGTTGAAGATATCGAGAACTACGAGCAGTACTTC.

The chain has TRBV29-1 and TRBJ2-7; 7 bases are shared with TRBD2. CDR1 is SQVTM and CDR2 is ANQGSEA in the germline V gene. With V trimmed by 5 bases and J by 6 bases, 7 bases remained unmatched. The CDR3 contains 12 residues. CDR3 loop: CSVRGSGREQYF. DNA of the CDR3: TGCAGCGTTCGAGGTAGCGGGCGCGAGCAGTACTTC.